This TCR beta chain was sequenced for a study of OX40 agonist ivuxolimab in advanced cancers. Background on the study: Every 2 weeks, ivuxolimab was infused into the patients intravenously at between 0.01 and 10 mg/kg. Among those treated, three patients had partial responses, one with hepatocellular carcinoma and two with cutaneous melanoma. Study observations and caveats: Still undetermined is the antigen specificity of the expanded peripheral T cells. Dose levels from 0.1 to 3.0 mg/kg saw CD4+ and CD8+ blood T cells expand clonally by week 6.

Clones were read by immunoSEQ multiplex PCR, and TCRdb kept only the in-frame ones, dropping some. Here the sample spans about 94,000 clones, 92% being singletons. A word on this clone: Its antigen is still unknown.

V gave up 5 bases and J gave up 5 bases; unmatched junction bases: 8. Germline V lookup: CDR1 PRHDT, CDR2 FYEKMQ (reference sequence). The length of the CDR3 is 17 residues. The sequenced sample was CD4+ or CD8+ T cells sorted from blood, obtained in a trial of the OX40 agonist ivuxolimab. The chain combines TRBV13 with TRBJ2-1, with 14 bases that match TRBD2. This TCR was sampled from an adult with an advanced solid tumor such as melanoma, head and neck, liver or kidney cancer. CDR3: CASSLGTSGGLDNEQFF. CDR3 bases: TGTGCCAGCAGCCTCGGGACTAGCGGGGGCCTGGACAATGAGCAGTTCTTC.